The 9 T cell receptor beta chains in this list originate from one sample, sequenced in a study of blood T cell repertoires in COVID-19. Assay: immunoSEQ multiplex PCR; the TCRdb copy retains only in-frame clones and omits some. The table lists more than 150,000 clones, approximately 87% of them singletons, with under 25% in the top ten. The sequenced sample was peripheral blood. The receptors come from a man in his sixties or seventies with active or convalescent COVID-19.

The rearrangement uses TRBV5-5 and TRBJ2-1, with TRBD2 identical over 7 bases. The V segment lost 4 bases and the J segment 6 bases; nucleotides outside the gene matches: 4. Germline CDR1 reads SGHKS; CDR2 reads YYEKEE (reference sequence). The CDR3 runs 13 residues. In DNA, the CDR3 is TGTGCCAGCAGCCGGGACTATTCCAATGAGCAGTTCTTC. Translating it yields CASSRDYSNEQFF. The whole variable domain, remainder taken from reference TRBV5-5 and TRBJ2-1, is DAGVTQSPTHLIKTRGQQVTLRCSPISGHKSVSWYQQVLGQGPQFIFQYYEKEERGRGNFPDRFSARQFPNYSSELNVNALLLGDSALYLCASSRDYSNEQFFGPGTRLTVL.

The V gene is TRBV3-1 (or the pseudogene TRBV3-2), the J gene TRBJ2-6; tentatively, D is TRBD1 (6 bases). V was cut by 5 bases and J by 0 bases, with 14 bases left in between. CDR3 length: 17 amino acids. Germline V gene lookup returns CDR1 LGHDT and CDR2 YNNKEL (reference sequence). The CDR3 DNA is TGTGCCAGCAGCAAACACGGGACACCCTCTGGGGCCAACGTCCTGACTTTC. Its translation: CASSKHGTPSGANVLTF.

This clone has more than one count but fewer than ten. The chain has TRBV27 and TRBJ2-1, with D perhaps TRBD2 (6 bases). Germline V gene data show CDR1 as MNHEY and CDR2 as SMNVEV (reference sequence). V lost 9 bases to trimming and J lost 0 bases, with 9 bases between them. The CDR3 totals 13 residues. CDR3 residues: CASSGSSYNEQFF. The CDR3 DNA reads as TGTGCCAGTAGCGGAAGCTCCTACAATGAGCAGTTCTTC.

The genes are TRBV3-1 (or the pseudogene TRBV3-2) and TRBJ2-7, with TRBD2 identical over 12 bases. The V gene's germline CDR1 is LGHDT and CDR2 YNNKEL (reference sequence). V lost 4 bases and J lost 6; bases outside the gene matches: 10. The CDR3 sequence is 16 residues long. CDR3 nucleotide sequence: TGTGCCAGCAGCCCCGTTTCGACTAGCGGGAGTCCCGAGCAGTACTTC. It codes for CASSPVSTSGSPEQYF.

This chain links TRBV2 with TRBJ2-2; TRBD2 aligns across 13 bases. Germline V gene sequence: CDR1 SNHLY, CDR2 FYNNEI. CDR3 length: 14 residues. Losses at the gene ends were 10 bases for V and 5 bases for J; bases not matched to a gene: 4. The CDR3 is CATPGLAGTGELFF. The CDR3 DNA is TGTGCCACCCCGGGACTAGCGGGGACCGGGGAGCTGTTTTTT.

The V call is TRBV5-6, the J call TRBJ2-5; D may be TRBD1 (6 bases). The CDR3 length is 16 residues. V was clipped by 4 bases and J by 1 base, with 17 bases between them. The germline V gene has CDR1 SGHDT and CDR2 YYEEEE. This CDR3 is CASSHVDRTVQETQYF. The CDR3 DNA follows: TGTGCCAGCAGCCACGTCGATAGGACAGTCCAAGAGACCCAGTACTTC.

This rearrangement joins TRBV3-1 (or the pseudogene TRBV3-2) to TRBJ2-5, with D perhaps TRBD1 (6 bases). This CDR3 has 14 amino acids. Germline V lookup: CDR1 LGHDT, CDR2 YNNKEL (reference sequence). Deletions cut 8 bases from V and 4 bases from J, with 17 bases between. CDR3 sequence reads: CASRSQGLGETQYF. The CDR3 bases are TGTGCCAGCCGGTCGCAGGGGTTAGGAGAGACCCAGTACTTC.

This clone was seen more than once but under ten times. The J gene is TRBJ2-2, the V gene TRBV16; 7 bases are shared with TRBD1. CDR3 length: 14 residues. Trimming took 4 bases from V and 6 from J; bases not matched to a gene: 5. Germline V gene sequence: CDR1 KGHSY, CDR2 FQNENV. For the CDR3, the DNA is TGTGCCAGCAGCCCAAACAGGGGTCCCGGGGAGCTGTTTTTT. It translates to CASSPNRGPGELFF. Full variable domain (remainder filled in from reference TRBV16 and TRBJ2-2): GEEVAQTPKHLVRGEGQKAKLYCAPIKGHSYVFWYQQVLKNEFKFLISFQNENVFDETGMPKERFSAKCLPNSPCSLEIQATKLEDSAVYFCASSPNRGPGELFFGEGSRLTVL.

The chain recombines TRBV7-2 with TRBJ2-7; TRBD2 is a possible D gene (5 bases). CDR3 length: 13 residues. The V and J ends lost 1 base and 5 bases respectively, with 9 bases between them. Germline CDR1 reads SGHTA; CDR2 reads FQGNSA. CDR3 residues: CASSLERAHEQYF. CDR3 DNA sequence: TGTGCCAGCAGCTTAGAGAGGGCCCACGAGCAGTACTTC.